This TCR beta chain was recovered during a study of blood T cell repertoires in COVID-19. Study summary: Acute and convalescent COVID-19 specimens originated in the United States, Italy and Spain. T cells, B-cell-depleted T cells, or PBMCs provided the cDNA or gDNA that served as material.

Per the authors' pipeline: For nucleated cells, counts were estimated from reference gene primer amplification. Sequenced by immunoSEQ multiplex PCR; TCRdb stores in-frame clones only, minus some. V and J calls and clone size come straight from that table; D and trimming were deduced from the DNA. Counted here are 75,000 to 100,000 clones, 81% occurring once; the ten biggest clones make up 4% to 5.5%. The receptor was isolated from a man aged 55 to 70 with acute or convalescent COVID-19. The source material was peripheral blood.

CDR3 sequence (DNA): TGCGCCAGCAGCCTTGGGGCAGGCCCTAGCACAGATACGCAGTATTTT. It is translated as CASSLGAGPSTDTQYF. This sequence joins TRBV5-1 and TRBJ2-3; weak D call: TRBD1 (5 bases). Per the germline V gene, CDR1 is SGHRS and CDR2 is YFSETQ. Trimming pared 4 bases from V and 0 bases from J, leaving 15 bases between. This CDR3 has 16 amino acids. Filled out from reference TRBV5-1 and TRBJ2-3, the complete variable domain reads KAGVTQTPRYLIKTRGQQVTLSCSPISGHRSVSWYQQTPGQGLQFLFEYFSETQRNKGNFPGRFSGRQFSNSRSEMNVSTLELGDSALYLCASSLGAGPSTDTQYFGPGTRLTVL.